A selection of T cell receptor beta chains follows, all from one sample in a study of T cell responses to AZD1222 COVID-19 vaccine. Produced via immunoSEQ multiplex PCR; TCRdb's table is partial and in-frame only. The sample carries about 150,000 clones, 90% recorded once. The specimen comprised peripheral blood, sampled on day 0 of AZD1222 vaccination. Every receptor here comes from an adult in good health. Both conserved end residues are part of each CDR3. The order of the fields is clone size, J gene, D gene, V gene, CDR3 DNA, CDR3 protein. The D gene is left open where the match is weak. Expanded clones get a size class; other rows say once, few or many, or leave the size out.

>NA|TRBJ1-5|TRBD1|TRBV23-1
TGCGCCAGCAGTCAATCAGGGATCGGGGACAGGGGTGGAATCGGCAATCAGCCCCAGCATTTT
CASSQSGIGDRGGIGNQPQHF
>NA|TRBJ1-3|NA|TRBV30
TGTGCCTGGAGTTTCTCAGGGAGAAGCTCTGGAAACACCATATATTTT
CAWSFSGRSSGNTIYF
>NA|TRBJ2-2|NA|TRBV12-3/TRBV12-4
TGTGCCAGCACTGGGGGCACCGGGGAGCTGTTTTTT
CASTGGTGELFF
>NA|TRBJ2-7|NA|TRBV5-8
TGTGCCAGCAGCTTTACTATAAACTCCTACGAGCAGTACTTC
CASSFTINSYEQYF
>NA|TRBJ1-1|NA|TRBV12-3/TRBV12-4
TGTGCCAGCAGTTTGGGAGGGGTAGCTTTCTTT
CASSLGGVAFF
>NA|TRBJ2-1|TRBD2|TRBV5-8
TGTGCCAGCAGCTCGCGGGGGGCTCACGTTAATGAGCAGTTCTTC
CASSSRGAHVNEQFF
>once|TRBJ2-7|TRBD2|TRBV7-8
TGTGCCAGCATCCAGCGGGGCGGGGGGTACGAGCAGTACTTC
CASIQRGGGYEQYF
>NA|TRBJ2-6|TRBD1|TRBV18
TGTGCCAGCTCCCCTCCTATGACAGGGAACTCTGGGGCCAACGTCCTGACTTTC
CASSPPMTGNSGANVLTF
>NA|TRBJ1-2|NA|TRBV4-3
TGCGCCAGCAGCCAAGATAACAGGGCCGTTGGCTACACCTTC
CASSQDNRAVGYTF
>few|TRBJ2-1|TRBD2|TRBV2
TGTGCCAGCAGCGGTCTTAGCGGGGGGGCCGGTGAGCAGTTCTTC
CASSGLSGGAGEQFF